This is a list of T cell receptor beta chains from one sample in a study of Ad26.COV2.S vaccination and SARS-CoV-2 variants. The data were produced by immunoSEQ multiplex PCR, yet TCRdb's version contains in-frame clones alone and is incomplete. The sample includes 500,000 or so clones, around 88% of them seen just once. This material consisted of peripheral blood, taken in a trial of Ad26.COV2.S vaccine versus placebo. Receptors originate from a person between 18 and 65 years old who received the Ad26.COV2.S COVID-19 vaccine or a placebo. Each CDR3 is given with its conserved first and last residue. D genes are given only for firm matches. Clone size, where shown, is once, few, many, or a class for clones that have expanded.

clone_size: .; v_call: TRBV23-1; d_call: .; j_call: TRBJ1-5; cdr3_length: 17; cdr3_aa: CASSQSLERVSNQPQHF; cdr3_nt: TGCGCCAGCAGTCAATCATTGGAGCGAGTCAGCAATCAGCCCCAGCATTTT
clone_size: .; v_call: TRBV27; d_call: .; j_call: TRBJ2-1; cdr3_length: 16; cdr3_aa: CASSLLSGAFYNEQFF; cdr3_nt: TGTGCCAGCAGTTTATTGTCAGGGGCGTTCTACAATGAGCAGTTCTTC
clone_size: .; v_call: TRBV12-3/TRBV12-4; d_call: .; j_call: TRBJ1-5; cdr3_length: 13; cdr3_aa: CASSFTLNQPQHF; cdr3_nt: TGTGCCAGCAGTTTTACCTTAAATCAGCCCCAGCATTTT
clone_size: .; v_call: TRBV19; d_call: .; j_call: TRBJ2-1; cdr3_length: 14; cdr3_aa: CASSIRAAYNEQFF; cdr3_nt: TGTGCCAGTAGTATTAGGGCAGCCTACAATGAGCAGTTCTTC
clone_size: .; v_call: TRBV18; d_call: .; j_call: TRBJ2-5; cdr3_length: 14; cdr3_aa: CASSPRTHQETQYF; cdr3_nt: TGTGCCAGCTCCCCTAGGACACACCAAGAGACCCAGTACTTC
clone_size: .; v_call: TRBV11-2; d_call: .; j_call: TRBJ1-1; cdr3_length: 13; cdr3_aa: CASRRRLNTEAFF; cdr3_nt: TGTGCCAGCAGACGACGGTTGAACACTGAAGCTTTCTTT
clone_size: .; v_call: TRBV28; d_call: TRBD2; j_call: TRBJ2-3; cdr3_length: 20; cdr3_aa: CASSFSQTPAEREGLNTQYF; cdr3_nt: TGTGCCAGCAGTTTCTCGCAGACTCCCGCTGAGCGGGAGGGCCTGAATACGCAGTATTTT
clone_size: .; v_call: TRBV7-2; d_call: .; j_call: TRBJ2-3; cdr3_length: 17; cdr3_aa: CASSLVGRGTGTDTQYF; cdr3_nt: TGTGCCAGCAGCTTAGTAGGTAGGGGGACTGGAACAGATACGCAGTATTTT
clone_size: .; v_call: TRBV7-8; d_call: .; j_call: TRBJ2-5; cdr3_length: 13; cdr3_aa: CASSRSDSETQYF; cdr3_nt: TGTGCCAGCAGCCGTAGTGATTCGGAGACCCAGTACTTC
clone_size: .; v_call: TRBV5-4; d_call: TRBD2; j_call: TRBJ2-5; cdr3_length: 16; cdr3_aa: CASSPGTSGRGETQYF; cdr3_nt: TGTGCCAGCAGCCCGGGGACTAGCGGGAGGGGAGAGACCCAGTACTTC
clone_size: .; v_call: TRBV29-1; d_call: TRBD1; j_call: TRBJ1-1; cdr3_length: 14; cdr3_aa: CSVDRTGVNTEAFF; cdr3_nt: TGCAGCGTTGATCGGACAGGTGTGAACACTGAAGCTTTCTTT
clone_size: .; v_call: TRBV7-8; d_call: .; j_call: TRBJ1-2; cdr3_length: 15; cdr3_aa: CASSLARQVLYGYTF; cdr3_nt: TGTGCCAGCAGCTTAGCGCGGCAGGTGCTCTATGGCTACACCTTC
clone_size: once; v_call: TRBV28; d_call: .; j_call: TRBJ1-5; cdr3_length: 15; cdr3_aa: CASIPTGRGNQPQHF; cdr3_nt: TGTGCCAGCATCCCTACTGGAAGGGGCAATCAGCCCCAGCATTTT
clone_size: .; v_call: TRBV11-1; d_call: TRBD2; j_call: TRBJ2-7; cdr3_length: 15; cdr3_aa: CASSLDLSGSYEQYF; cdr3_nt: TGTGCCAGCAGCTTGGACCTTAGCGGGAGTTACGAGCAGTACTTC
clone_size: .; v_call: TRBV21-1; d_call: .; j_call: TRBJ2-3; cdr3_length: 17; cdr3_aa: CASSKEGVAGGIGTQYF; cdr3_nt: .
clone_size: .; v_call: TRBV6-6; d_call: .; j_call: TRBJ1-4; cdr3_length: 10; cdr3_aa: CASSYSRLFF; cdr3_nt: TGTGCCAGCAGTTACTCAAGGCTGTTTTTT
clone_size: .; v_call: TRBV5-6; d_call: .; j_call: TRBJ1-2; cdr3_length: 14; cdr3_aa: CASSLVANNYGYTF; cdr3_nt: TGTGCCAGCAGCTTGGTTGCAAATAACTATGGCTACACCTTC
clone_size: once; v_call: TRBV28; d_call: TRBD1; j_call: TRBJ2-7; cdr3_length: 15; cdr3_aa: CASRPTGTGSYEQYF; cdr3_nt: TGTGCCAGCAGACCCACCGGGACAGGCTCCTACGAGCAGTACTTC
clone_size: .; v_call: TRBV20-1; d_call: TRBD2; j_call: TRBJ2-7; cdr3_length: 15; cdr3_aa: CSASKLAGVGDEQYF; cdr3_nt: TGCAGTGCTAGTAAACTAGCGGGAGTTGGAGACGAGCAGTACTTC
clone_size: .; v_call: TRBV21-1; d_call: .; j_call: TRBJ1-4; cdr3_length: 13; cdr3_aa: CARCRQEHEKLFF; cdr3_nt: TGTGCCAGGTGTCGGCAGGAACATGAAAAACTGTTTTTT
clone_size: once; v_call: TRBV12-3/TRBV12-4; d_call: .; j_call: TRBJ2-1; cdr3_length: 12; cdr3_aa: CASTPTRGEQFF; cdr3_nt: TGTGCCAGCACCCCAACTAGGGGTGAGCAGTTCTTC
clone_size: .; v_call: TRBV4-3; d_call: .; j_call: TRBJ2-1; cdr3_length: 16; cdr3_aa: CASSQGGRSSYNEQFF; cdr3_nt: TGCGCCAGCAGCCAAGGGGGAAGGAGCTCCTACAATGAGCAGTTCTTC
clone_size: .; v_call: TRBV10-3; d_call: .; j_call: TRBJ2-1; cdr3_length: 14; cdr3_aa: CAISDAQSYNEQFF; cdr3_nt: TGTGCCATCAGTGATGCCCAATCCTACAATGAGCAGTTCTTC
clone_size: .; v_call: TRBV27; d_call: .; j_call: TRBJ2-7; cdr3_length: 15; cdr3_aa: CASSLWGARAYEQYF; cdr3_nt: TGTGCCAGCAGTTTATGGGGGGCCCGAGCCTACGAGCAGTACTTC
clone_size: .; v_call: TRBV30; d_call: .; j_call: TRBJ2-1; cdr3_length: 11; cdr3_aa: CAWSGGNEQFF; cdr3_nt: TGTGCCTGGAGCGGGGGAAATGAGCAGTTCTTC
clone_size: .; v_call: TRBV7-2; d_call: TRBD1; j_call: TRBJ1-6; cdr3_length: 16; cdr3_aa: CASSPRDRGRESPLHF; cdr3_nt: TGTGCCAGCAGCCCCCGGGACAGGGGGCGCGAATCACCCCTCCACTTT
clone_size: .; v_call: TRBV7-2; d_call: TRBD1; j_call: TRBJ1-5; cdr3_length: 16; cdr3_aa: CASSSQGGYSNQPQHF; cdr3_nt: TGTGCCAGCAGCTCACAGGGGGGCTATAGCAATCAGCCCCAGCATTTT
clone_size: .; v_call: TRBV6-9; d_call: .; j_call: TRBJ1-6; cdr3_length: 16; cdr3_aa: CASSYVAGDPTGPLHF; cdr3_nt: TGTGCCAGCAGTTATGTGGCAGGGGACCCCACGGGGCCCCTCCACTTT